What follows are 11 T cell receptor beta chains derived from one specimen sequenced in a study of cytomegalovirus exposure and HLA in healthy donors. Both 60 Vbeta primers and 13 Jbeta primers went into the PCR. TCRdb's copy holds only in-frame clones and misses some; the assay was immunoSEQ multiplex PCR. This sample yields some 120,000 clones, of which 84% are seen a single time; almost 3% belongs to the top ten. Material: PBMCs. These receptors came from a woman between 18 and 29 years old in good health and CMV-seropositive.

This clone was seen a handful of times. V gene TRBV9 combines with J gene TRBJ2-7; 10 bases match TRBD1. Germline V gene lookup returns CDR1 SGDLS and CDR2 YYNGEE. This CDR3 is built from 15 residues. V shed 0 bases, J shed 6 bases, and the junction held 6 bases outside the gene matches. This CDR3 reads CASSVEGTGEGEQYF. The CDR3 DNA is TGTGCCAGCAGCGTAGAAGGGACAGGGGAAGGCGAGCAGTACTTC.

This clone was found once. The V and J genes are TRBV7-9 and TRBJ2-1; D not certain. Germline CDR1 and CDR2: SEHNR and FQNEAQ (reference sequence). Between the trimmed V and J ends, which lost 3 bases and 8 bases, there was a span of 5 bases. This CDR3 region has 11 residues. The CDR3 loop reads CASSFRDEQFF. In DNA, the CDR3 is TGTGCCAGCAGCTTTCGAGATGAGCAGTTCTTC.

This clone occurred a few times. This chain joins TRBV7-7 and TRBJ2-3; 7 nucleotides align to TRBD1. Trimming at V came to 1 base and at J to 2 bases, leaving 9 bases not matched to a gene. The CDR3 consists of 17 residues. Germline lookup yields CDR1 SSHAT and CDR2 FNYEAQ (reference sequence). The CDR3 DNA reads as TGTGCCAGCAGCTTAGATCAGGGGGTGGGGTCCACAGATACGCAGTATTTT. Translating it yields CASSLDQGVGSTDTQYF.

The chain recombines TRBV10-2 with TRBJ2-7, with 8 positions matching TRBD2. CDR3 length: 14 residues. CDR1 WSHSY and CDR2 SAAADI come from the germline V gene. The ends lost 6 bases at V and 3 bases at J; junction bases unmatched: 7. CDR3 protein: CASRFSGDNYEQYF. The DNA for the CDR3 is TGCGCCAGCAGATTTAGCGGGGACAACTACGAGCAGTACTTC.

The chain uses TRBV5-1 and TRBJ2-1; 10 bases map to TRBD2. This CDR3 has 18 amino acids. Germline V gives CDR1 SGHRS, CDR2 YFSETQ. V shed 3 bases and J 8 bases; nucleotides not matched to a gene: 17. The CDR3 protein is CASSWRGLAGVDGYEQFF. The DNA of the CDR3 is TGCGCCAGCAGCTGGAGGGGTCTAGCGGGGGTAGATGGGTATGAGCAGTTCTTC.

The V call is TRBV4-1, the J call TRBJ1-3; TRBD1 might be the D (5 bases). The CDR3 is made up of 15 amino acids. The germline gives CDR1 MGHRA, CDR2 YSYEKL. Trimming pared 0 bases from V and 3 bases from J, leaving 9 bases between. The CDR3 DNA follows: TGCGCCAGCAGCCAAGACGGGGGAATTGGAAACACCATATATTTT. Encoded protein: CASSQDGGIGNTIYF.

The chain uses TRBV6-1 and TRBJ1-2; maybe TRBD1 (5 bases). The CDR3 loop spans 12 amino acids. V lost 5 bases and J 8 bases, leaving 12 bases between the germline ends. Germline V lookup: CDR1 MNHNS, CDR2 SASEGT. The CDR3 sequence is CASSLTREGYTF. The CDR3 region has the DNA TGTGCCAGCAGTTTGACCAGGGAAGGCTACACCTTC.

The chain has TRBV7-9 and TRBJ2-1; 11 bases align to TRBD2. The CDR3 is 13 amino acids. Germline CDR1 and CDR2: SEHNR and FQNEAQ (reference sequence). Trimming removed 9 bases from V and 8 bases from J; junction bases left unmatched: 6. The CDR3 nucleotides read TGTGCCAGTAGACTAGCGGGGATCGATGAGCAGTTCTTC. This gives the protein CASRLAGIDEQFF.

This chain joins TRBV30 and TRBJ1-5, with TRBD1 matching 7 bases. The germline V gene has CDR1 GTSNPN and CDR2 SVGIG (reference sequence). The CDR3 loop spans 13 amino acids. Trimming at V came to 5 bases and at J to 4 bases, leaving 5 bases not matched to a gene. In nucleotides, the CDR3 is TGTGCCTGGGCTGAACAGGGGAATCAGCCCCAGCATTTT. Its protein product is CAWAEQGNQPQHF.

The V gene is TRBV19, the J gene TRBJ2-1; TRBD2 matches at 8 bases. The V and J ends lost 8 bases and 7 bases, in that order; junction bases with no gene match: 7. Per germline, CDR1 LNHDA and CDR2 SQIVND (reference sequence). The CDR3 totals 13 residues. CDR3 nucleotide sequence: TGTGCCAGTGCACTAGCGGAAATGAATGAGCAGTTCTTC. Encoded protein: CASALAEMNEQFF.

The chain has TRBV10-3 and TRBJ2-7; D possibly corresponds to TRBD2 (7 bases). In germline, CDR1 is ENHRY, CDR2 SYGVKD. Trimming stripped 10 bases from V and 0 bases from J, with 13 bases between. The CDR3 totals 13 residues. CDR3 sequence: CATGGQVSYEQYF. Written as DNA, the CDR3 is TGTGCCACCGGGGGGCAGGTCTCCTACGAGCAGTACTTC.